This T cell receptor beta chain was identified in a study of T cell responses to AZD1222 COVID-19 vaccine. Regarding the study as a whole: Among spike-specific TCRs, nearly half reportedly target unmutated variant regions. Seropositive status at baseline applied to only a handful of AZD1222 recipients.

V dropped 6 bases and J dropped 6; count of bases not matched to a gene: 8. The germline V gene encodes CDR1 SGHTA and CDR2 FQGTGA. There are 16 residues in the CDR3. Repertoires were generated with immunoSEQ multiplex PCR, while TCRdb's copy carries only in-frame clones and drops some. The sample lists about 130,000 clones, roughly 85% occurring once. With regard to this clone: Antigen unknown.

This clonotype was sampled from an adult who received the MenACWY meningococcal vaccine as a control. The sample in question was peripheral blood, obtained 28 days after the second dose of the MenACWY control vaccine. The gene calls are TRBV7-3 and TRBJ2-1; 13 nucleotides line up with TRBD2. DNA for the CDR3: TGTGCCAGCAGTTCGCCGGGACTAGCGGGAAGCAATGAGCAGTTCTTC. Residues: CASSSPGLAGSNEQFF.